A selection of T cell receptor beta chains follows, all from one sample in a study of Ad26.COV2.S vaccination and SARS-CoV-2 variants. The method was immunoSEQ multiplex PCR; TCRdb's version includes in-frame clones alone and lacks a portion of them. The sample includes fewer than 500,000 clones, approximately 90% of them seen just once. The sequencing used peripheral blood, collected in a trial of Ad26.COV2.S vaccine versus placebo. These receptors were taken from a person between 18 and 60 years old who received the Ad26.COV2.S COVID-19 vaccine or a placebo. Each CDR3 is given with its conserved first and last residue. The D gene is left open where the match is weak. Size values are once, few and many counts, or a class for expanded clones, and some rows have none.

V: TRBV6-5; size: .; J: TRBJ1-4; D: .; DNA: TGTGCCAGCGGGCGGCAGGGGCATGAAAAACTGTTTTTT; CDR3: CASGRQGHEKLFF
V: TRBV27; size: .; J: TRBJ1-4; D: TRBD1; DNA: TGTGCCAGCAGTGTGGGACAGGAGACGGAAAAACTGTTTTTT; CDR3: CASSVGQETEKLFF
V: TRBV12-3/TRBV12-4; size: .; J: TRBJ2-1; D: TRBD2; DNA: TGTGCCAGCAGTCCGGGACTAGCGGGTGAGCAGTTCTTC; CDR3: CASSPGLAGEQFF
V: TRBV6-5; size: .; J: TRBJ1-2; D: .; DNA: TGTGCCAGCAGTTACTCAAGCGCAGGGGCGCGTAATGGCTACACCTTC; CDR3: CASSYSSAGARNGYTF
V: TRBV9; size: .; J: TRBJ2-2; D: .; DNA: TGTGCCAGCAGCGTAGCCTTTGGCTCAGGGCGGGACGGGGAGCTGTTTTTT; CDR3: CASSVAFGSGRDGELFF
V: TRBV28; size: few; J: TRBJ2-2; D: TRBD2; DNA: TGTGCCAGCAACCCGCTCGGGACTAGCGGGCGCACCGGGGAGCTGTTTTTT; CDR3: CASNPLGTSGRTGELFF
V: TRBV5-1; size: .; J: TRBJ2-5; D: TRBD1; DNA: TGCGCCAGCAGCTTGGGACAGGGGGGTGAGACCCAGTACTTC; CDR3: CASSLGQGGETQYF
V: TRBV9; size: .; J: TRBJ2-2; D: TRBD2; DNA: TGTGCCAGCAGCGTTAGCGGGAGAGACGGGGAGCTGTTTTTT; CDR3: CASSVSGRDGELFF
V: TRBV6-5; size: .; J: TRBJ2-1; D: TRBD2; DNA: TGTGCCAGCAACGGACTAGCGGGTTACAATGAGCAGTTCTTC; CDR3: CASNGLAGYNEQFF
V: TRBV30; size: .; J: TRBJ2-3; D: TRBD1; DNA: TGTGCCTGGACCCAGACAGGGGTAGGAGATACGCAGTATTTT; CDR3: CAWTQTGVGDTQYF
V: TRBV4-1; size: .; J: TRBJ2-7; D: TRBD1; DNA: TGCGCCAGCAGCCAAGGGACAGGGGGCGCCTACGAGCAGTACTTC; CDR3: CASSQGTGGAYEQYF
V: TRBV19; size: .; J: TRBJ2-1; D: .; DNA: TGTGCCAGTAGTATAAGACTCAGCGGGAATGAGCAGTTCTTC; CDR3: CASSIRLSGNEQFF
V: TRBV11-2; size: .; J: TRBJ2-1; D: .; DNA: TGTGCCAGCAGCTTAGCTAGAAATGAGCAGTTCTTC; CDR3: CASSLARNEQFF
V: TRBV18; size: .; J: TRBJ2-7; D: .; DNA: TGTGCCAGCTCACGCACCGGGACGGACTCCTACGAGCAGTACTTC; CDR3: CASSRTGTDSYEQYF
V: TRBV27; size: .; J: TRBJ2-7; D: TRBD1; DNA: TGTGCCAGCAGAACGAGACAGGGGTCCCACGAGCAGTACTTC; CDR3: CASRTRQGSHEQYF